This TCR beta chain was identified in a study of blood T cell repertoires in COVID-19. The wider study: Whether acute or convalescent, the COVID-19 samples came from the United States, Italy and Spain. Sources were T cells, B-cell-depleted T cells, or PBMCs; the material itself was cDNA or gDNA.

Germline CDR1 and CDR2: SGHNT and YYREEE (reference sequence). The CDR3 sequence is 16 residues long. V gave up 3 bases and J gave up 1 base; unmatched junction bases: 7. In the source study's methods: Amplification of reference gene primers provided the estimated nucleated cell counts. Profiled with immunoSEQ multiplex PCR; TCRdb holds only in-frame clones, not every one. The V and J calls and the clone size are those of that table, but D and trimming were determined from the DNA. The sample holds about 200,000 clones, approximately 78% seen once. One Seattle source followed patients from active infection through their disease course.

The source material was peripheral blood. This receptor was obtained from a woman older than 75 with COVID-19, enrolled during active disease. The rearrangement links TRBV5-4 to TRBJ2-5; 9 bases align to TRBD1. The CDR3 region is CASSSSQGAGQETQYF. The CDR3, as DNA: TGTGCCAGCAGCTCATCACAGGGGGCGGGCCAAGAGACCCAGTACTTC. Based on the CDR3 plus reference TRBV5-4 and TRBJ2-5, the full variable domain is ETGVTQSPTHLIKTRGQQVTLRCSSQSGHNTVSWYQQALGQGPQFIFQYYREEENGRGNFPPRFSGLQFPNYSSELNVNALELDDSALYLCASSSSQGAGQETQYFGPGTRLLVL.